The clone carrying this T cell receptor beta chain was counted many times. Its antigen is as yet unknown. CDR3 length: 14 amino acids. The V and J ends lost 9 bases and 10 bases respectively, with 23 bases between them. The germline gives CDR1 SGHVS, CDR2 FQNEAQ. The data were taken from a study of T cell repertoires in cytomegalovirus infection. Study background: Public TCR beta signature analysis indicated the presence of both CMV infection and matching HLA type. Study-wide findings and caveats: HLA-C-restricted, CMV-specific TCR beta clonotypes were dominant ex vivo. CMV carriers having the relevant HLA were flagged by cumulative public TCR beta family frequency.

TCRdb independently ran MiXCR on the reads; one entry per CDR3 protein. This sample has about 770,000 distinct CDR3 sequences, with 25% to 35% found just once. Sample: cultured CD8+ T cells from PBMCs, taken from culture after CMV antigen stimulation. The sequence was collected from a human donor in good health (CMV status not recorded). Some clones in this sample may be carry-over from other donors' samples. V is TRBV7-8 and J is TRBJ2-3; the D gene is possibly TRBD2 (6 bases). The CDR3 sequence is CASGIRGTTDPQYF. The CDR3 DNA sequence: TGTGCCAGTGGTATACGGGGGACGACGGATCCGCAGTATTTT.